This entry describes one T cell receptor beta chain. The data originate from a study of T cell responses to AZD1222 COVID-19 vaccine. Libraries were prepared by immunoSEQ multiplex PCR; TCRdb keeps only in-frame clonotypes and omits some of them. Among roughly 200,000 clones listed, 90% to 95% were seen once. The sequences come from peripheral blood, collected 28 days after the second dose of the MenACWY control vaccine. This TCR came from an adult who received the MenACWY meningococcal vaccine as a control.

The CDR3 here is CASSQPGGAGGHGDTQYF. The CDR3 DNA reads as TGTGCCAGCAGCCAACCCGGGGGGGCGGGGGGCCATGGAGATACGCAGTATTTT. The chain links TRBV4-2 to TRBJ2-3, with TRBD2 matching over 8 bases. V was pared by 2 bases and J by 5 bases, with 15 bases of the junction left unmatched. CDR3 length: 18 amino acids. CDR1 is LGHNA and CDR2 is YNFKEQ in the germline V gene.